The T cell receptor beta chain under discussion was sequenced for a study of blood T cell repertoires in COVID-19. Study summary: Donors in the United States, Italy and Spain gave samples during acute or convalescent COVID-19. Nucleic acid was either cDNA or gDNA, and it came from T cells, B-cell-depleted T cells, or PBMCs.

Data came from immunoSEQ multiplex PCR; TCRdb stores just in-frame clones and leaves some out. The sample contains 150,000 to 200,000 clones, around 83% of which appear only once. Seattle enrolled patients during active infection and tracked them longitudinally. The V gene lost 2 bases and the J gene lost 3 bases, with 7 bases spanning the gap. The length of the CDR3 is 13 residues. The J gene is TRBJ1-1, the V gene TRBV12-3 or TRBV12-4, with unresolved D. Material for sequencing was peripheral blood. The TCR was taken from a woman in her seventies with COVID-19, enrolled during active disease. CDR3 bases: TGTGCCAGCAGTTTAAGTCGAGACACTGAAGCTTTCTTT. It specifies CASSLSRDTEAFF.